The TCR beta chain under discussion was sequenced for a study of T cells in women clearing cervical HPV infection. The method was immunoSEQ multiplex PCR; TCRdb's version includes in-frame clones alone and lacks a portion of them. Its clone listing holds approximately 18,000 clones. This CDR3 has 15 residues. CDR1 is LGHDT, CDR2 YNNKEL, per germline (reference sequence). Trimming stripped 1 base from V and 7 bases from J, with 16 bases between. Turning to this clone: The observed sequence ends 3 residues before the CDR3 terminus, with the missing tail filled in from the germline J gene.

The TCR was taken from a woman between 18 and 70 years old with a cervical HPV16 infection that either progressed to CIN3+ or cleared (not recorded which). Material: blood buffy coat. V and J are TRBV3-1 (or the pseudogene TRBV3-2) and TRBJ2-5; D not resolved. The DNA read from the CDR3 is TGTGCCAGCAGCCAAGCGGTAACCAACGCAGGGACC. This translates into CASSQAVTNAGT. The entire CDR3 is CASSQAVTNAGTQYF.